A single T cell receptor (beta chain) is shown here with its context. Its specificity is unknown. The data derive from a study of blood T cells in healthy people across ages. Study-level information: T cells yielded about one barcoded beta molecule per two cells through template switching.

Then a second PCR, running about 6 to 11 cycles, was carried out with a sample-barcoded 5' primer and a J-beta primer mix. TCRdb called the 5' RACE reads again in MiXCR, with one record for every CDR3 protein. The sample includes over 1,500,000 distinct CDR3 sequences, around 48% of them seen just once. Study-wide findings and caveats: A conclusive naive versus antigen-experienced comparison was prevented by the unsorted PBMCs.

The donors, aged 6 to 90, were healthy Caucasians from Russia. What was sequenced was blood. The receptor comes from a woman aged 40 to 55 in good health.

CDR3: CASSHGLGRDTQYF. Here the CDR3 DNA reads TGTGCCAGCAGCCATGGACTCGGGAGGGATACGCAGTATTTT. The chain carries TRBV7-2 and TRBJ2-3, with 7 bases lining up with TRBD2. CDR3 length equals 14 residues. CDR1 SGHTA and CDR2 FQGNSA come from the germline V gene. After removal of 5 bases from V and 6 bases from J, the junction contained 8 bases not matched to a gene.